The rows below give T cell receptor beta chains drawn from one sample of a study of CD8+ T cells in alopecia areata. Only in-frame clones appear in the TCRdb table, and some are missing; sequencing was by immunoSEQ multiplex PCR. The repertoire holds approximately 100,000 clones, with just under 60% as singletons. Specimen: CD8+ T cells sorted from blood, collected at approximately week 56, from a patient treated with tofacitinib. The source of these receptors is a human donor with alopecia areata. The CDR3 runs from the conserved cysteine through the conserved F or W. D genes are given only for firm matches. Only some rows state a clone size, as once, few, many or a class for expanded clones.

CDR3 protein: CASTGLLGYTF
CDR3 DNA: TGTGCCAGCACCGGATTACTTGGCTACACCTTC
clone size: .
V gene: TRBV9
J gene: TRBJ1-2
D gene: .

CDR3 protein: CASRSYEQYF
CDR3 DNA: TGTGCCAGCAGATCGTACGAGCAGTACTTC
clone size: few
V gene: TRBV6-1
J gene: TRBJ2-7
D gene: .

CDR3 protein: CASSTGGETQYF
CDR3 DNA: TGTGCCAGCAGCACGGGAGGGGAGACCCAGTACTTC
clone size: .
V gene: TRBV6-5
J gene: TRBJ2-5
D gene: TRBD2

CDR3 protein: CASRPRGIVSYNEQFF
CDR3 DNA: TGTGCCAGCAGGCCCCGGGGGATAGTCTCCTACAATGAGCAGTTCTTC
clone size: .
V gene: TRBV7-9
J gene: TRBJ2-1
D gene: .

CDR3 protein: CASSLLGRNEQFF
CDR3 DNA: TGTGCCAGCAGCTTGTTGGGGAGGAATGAGCAGTTCTTC
clone size: few
V gene: TRBV5-8
J gene: TRBJ2-1
D gene: .

CDR3 protein: CASRRPGLPGELFF
CDR3 DNA: TGTGCCAGCAGACGCCCGGGGCTCCCCGGGGAGCTGTTTTTT
clone size: .
V gene: TRBV11-2
J gene: TRBJ2-2
D gene: .

CDR3 protein: CATSREAGWDQETQYF
CDR3 DNA: TGTGCCACCAGCAGAGAAGCAGGTTGGGACCAAGAGACCCAGTACTTC
clone size: .
V gene: TRBV15
J gene: TRBJ2-5
D gene: .

CDR3 protein: CASSLPKRDYGYTF
CDR3 DNA: TGCGCCAGCAGTTTGCCAAAGAGAGACTATGGCTACACCTTC
clone size: .
V gene: TRBV5-1
J gene: TRBJ1-2
D gene: .

CDR3 protein: CASSYTTGVREQFF
CDR3 DNA: TGTGCCAGCAGTTACACGACAGGGGTCAGGGAGCAGTTCTTC
clone size: .
V gene: TRBV6-5
J gene: TRBJ2-1
D gene: TRBD1

CDR3 protein: CASSGFSGGSSSYNEQFF
CDR3 DNA: TGTGCCAGCAGCGGATTCTCGGGGGGCTCTAGCTCCTACAATGAGCAGTTCTTC
clone size: few
V gene: TRBV7-9
J gene: TRBJ2-1
D gene: .

CDR3 protein: CASSSGINTEAFF
CDR3 DNA: TGCGCCAGCAGCTCGGGGATTAACACTGAAGCTTTCTTT
clone size: .
V gene: TRBV5-1
J gene: TRBJ1-1
D gene: .

CDR3 protein: CASRGGSSNEKLFF
CDR3 DNA: TGTGCCAGCAGAGGCGGGTCTTCTAATGAAAAACTGTTTTTT
clone size: once
V gene: TRBV13
J gene: TRBJ1-4
D gene: .

CDR3 protein: CASSPRGTDTQYF
CDR3 DNA: TGTGCCAGCAGCCCCCGGGGCACAGATACGCAGTATTTT
clone size: few
V gene: TRBV7-9
J gene: TRBJ2-3
D gene: .

CDR3 protein: CASSLAGPGNEQFF
CDR3 DNA: TGTGCCAGCAGCTTAGCCGGCCCAGGCAATGAGCAGTTCTTC
clone size: .
V gene: TRBV7-2
J gene: TRBJ2-1
D gene: .

CDR3 protein: CASSVGQLTYEQYF
CDR3 DNA: TGTGCCAGCAGCGTCGGTCAGTTAACCTACGAGCAGTACTTC
clone size: few
V gene: TRBV13
J gene: TRBJ2-7
D gene: .

CDR3 protein: CASTPDRGNQPQHF
CDR3 DNA: TGTGCCAGCACTCCGGACAGGGGAAATCAGCCCCAGCATTTT
clone size: few
V gene: TRBV2
J gene: TRBJ1-5
D gene: TRBD1

CDR3 protein: CASSLRLAGGQGTDTQYF
CDR3 DNA: TGTGCCAGCAGCTTGAGACTAGCGGGGGGGCAGGGCACAGATACGCAGTATTTT
clone size: .
V gene: TRBV13
J gene: TRBJ2-3
D gene: TRBD2

CDR3 protein: CATSQAGTSNQPQHF
CDR3 DNA: TGTGCCACCAGCCAGGCAGGGACCAGCAATCAGCCCCAGCATTTT
clone size: .
V gene: TRBV15
J gene: TRBJ1-5
D gene: .

CDR3 protein: CASSPFVGGNTIYF
CDR3 DNA: TGTGCCAGCAGCCCCTTCGTGGGGGGAAACACCATATATTTT
clone size: .
V gene: TRBV11-2
J gene: TRBJ1-3
D gene: .

CDR3 protein: CASRELAGDGQQYF
CDR3 DNA: TGTGCCAGCAGGGAACTAGCGGGGGACGGCCAGCAGTACTTC
clone size: .
V gene: TRBV6-5
J gene: TRBJ2-7
D gene: TRBD2

CDR3 protein: CIVGTGRTEAFF
CDR3 DNA: TGCATTGTGGGGACAGGGAGGACTGAAGCTTTCTTT
clone size: .
V gene: TRBV29-1
J gene: TRBJ1-1
D gene: TRBD1

CDR3 protein: CASSLVYEQGFRETQYF
CDR3 DNA: TGCGCCAGCAGCTTGGTTTATGAGCAGGGCTTTAGGGAGACCCAGTACTTC
clone size: .
V gene: TRBV5-1
J gene: TRBJ2-5
D gene: .

CDR3 protein: CASSTGQGRETQYF
CDR3 DNA: TGTGCCAGCAGCACGGGACAGGGCCGCGAGACCCAGTACTTC
clone size: .
V gene: TRBV11-2
J gene: TRBJ2-5
D gene: TRBD1

CDR3 protein: CASSAPWDRGYEAFF
CDR3 DNA: TGTGCCAGCAGTGCTCCCTGGGACAGGGGTTATGAAGCTTTCTTT
clone size: .
V gene: TRBV2
J gene: TRBJ1-1
D gene: TRBD1

CDR3 protein: CSARGNNEQFF
CDR3 DNA: TGCAGTGCGAGAGGGAACAATGAGCAGTTCTTC
clone size: .
V gene: TRBV20-1
J gene: TRBJ2-1
D gene: .

CDR3 protein: CASSPGGHGNEQYF
CDR3 DNA: TGTGCCAGCAGCCCAGGGGGGCATGGCAACGAGCAGTACTTC
clone size: few
V gene: TRBV7-9
J gene: TRBJ2-7
D gene: .

CDR3 protein: CATSRTPGDAPGELFF
CDR3 DNA: TGTGCCACCAGCAGAACTCCCGGGGACGCACCCGGGGAGCTGTTTTTT
clone size: .
V gene: TRBV15
J gene: TRBJ2-2
D gene: .

CDR3 protein: CASSPGRGNNEQFF
CDR3 DNA: TGCGCCAGCTCTCCGGGGAGGGGCAACAATGAGCAGTTCTTC
clone size: few
V gene: TRBV4-1
J gene: TRBJ2-1
D gene: TRBD2